Listed here is a single TCR beta chain. A much larger clone sits a single nucleotide away, making a read error possible. Looked up from germline, CDR1 is SGHNT and CDR2 is YENEEA. V lost 5 bases and J lost 1, with 14 bases in between. CDR3 size: 16 residues. This sample is drawn from a study of regulatory T cells in long-lasting Graves disease. Time point reported: newly diagnosed GD, antithyroid drugs for less than 3 months. Extracted RNA from PBMCs served as the source of the TCR library. The TCR beta library used iRepertoire HTBI primers with Arm-PCR amplification of CDR3. MiXCR, run by TCRdb on the multiplex PCR reads, gives a single entry per CDR3 protein. The data hold hundreds of thousands of distinct CDR3 sequences, with 12% observed a single time. These data also featured in a second study, about T cells in Graves' hyperthyroidism and ophthalmopathy.

The sequence was obtained from a woman aged 30 to 39 with Graves disease. Sample: peripheral blood mononuclear cells (PBMCs), taken at new diagnosis, from a patient treated with antithyroid drugs. V is TRBV11-3 and J is TRBJ2-2, with D unresolved. The CDR3, as DNA: TGTGCCAGCAGCCGACACACCTCTTTGAACACCGGGGAGCTGTTTTTT. Translating gives CASSRHTSLNTGELFF.